Listed here are 13 T cell receptor beta chains from one sample, sequenced in a study of early T cells in non-severe SARS-CoV-2 infection. TCRdb analysed the 5' RACE reads with MiXCR anew, one entry per CDR3 protein. The table has about 29,000 distinct CDR3 sequences, roughly 4.5% seen once. Sequencing was done on a sample of whole blood. The receptors shown here come from an adult who was a healthcare worker with PCR-confirmed SARS-CoV-2 infection or an uninfected control (not recorded which).

This clonotype was counted between two and nine times. The CDR3, as DNA: TGTGCCAGCAGTTACGATCCGGGGGGGCAGGCCACAGATACGCAGTATTTT. Protein sequence: CASSYDPGGQATDTQYF. The chain recombines TRBV6-2 or TRBV6-3 with TRBJ2-3, with 8 bases matching TRBD2. The CDR3 runs 17 residues. V lost 2 bases and J lost 2; bases outside the gene matches: 9. The V gene's germline CDR1 is MNHEY and CDR2 SVGEGT.

This clonotype appeared many times. The chain uses TRBV4-2 and TRBJ1-4; D is unresolved. Trimming pared 6 bases from V and 3 bases from J, leaving 11 bases between. The length of the CDR3 is 14 residues. Germline lookup yields CDR1 LGHNA and CDR2 YNFKEQ. The CDR3 DNA follows: TGTGCCAGCAGTTTCAGTGGAGCTAATGAAAAACTGTTTTTT. Its translation: CASSFSGANEKLFF.

This clonotype has only one observation. This may be a read error, as it is one base from a much larger clone. V gene TRBV20-1 combines with J gene TRBJ2-7; D may be TRBD2 (5 bases). The length of the CDR3 is 13 residues. The germline V gene has CDR1 DFQATT and CDR2 SNEGSKA (reference sequence). CDR3 bases: TGCTGTGCTACGGGGTACACCGCCTACGAGCAGTACTTC. Protein sequence: CCATGYTAYEQYF.

This clonotype was seen ten or more times. The genes are TRBV28 and TRBJ2-2; weak D call: TRBD1 (5 bases). Germline V lookup: CDR1 MDHEN, CDR2 SYDVKM. CDR3 length equals 16 residues. The V gene lost 3 bases and the J gene lost 4 bases, with 15 bases spanning the gap. The CDR3 coding sequence is TGTGCCAGCAGTTTGCAGGGATCCCTCGTCACCGGGGAGCTGTTTTTT. This sequence encodes CASSLQGSLVTGELFF. The full variable domain, its missing parts supplied by reference TRBV28 and TRBJ2-2, is DVKVTQSSRYLVKRTGEKVFLECVQDMDHENMFWYRQDPGLGLRLIYFSYDVKMKEKGDIPEGYSVSREKKERFSLILESASTNQTSMYLCASSLQGSLVTGELFFGEGSRLTVL.

This clonotype was detected many times. The CDR3, as DNA: TGCAGTGCTATGGGACAGGGGAACTATGGCTACACCTTC. This gives the protein CSAMGQGNYGYTF. The chain is built from TRBV20-1 and TRBJ1-2; the match to TRBD1 covers 10 bases. V was pared by 4 bases and J by 2 bases, with 1 base of the junction left unmatched. CDR1 DFQATT and CDR2 SNEGSKA come from the germline V gene (reference sequence). The CDR3 totals 13 residues.

This clonotype was seen many times. The genes are TRBV12-3 or TRBV12-4 and TRBJ2-4; a weak D match, TRBD2 (6 bases). The CDR3 covers 16 residues. V was trimmed by 2 bases and J by 0 bases, leaving 11 bases between them. The CDR3 reads CASSLRAGIAKNIQYF. CDR3 nucleotide sequence: TGTGCCAGCAGTTTACGGGCGGGGATAGCCAAAAACATTCAGTACTTC.

The genes are TRBV18 and TRBJ2-7; D not resolved. The ends were cut back, 5 bases at V and 1 base at J, with 6 bases in the middle. Germline CDR1 KGHSH, CDR2 LQKENI. The CDR3 consists of 12 residues. CDR3 sequence reads: CASSGSSYEQYF. CDR3 coding DNA: TGTGCCAGCTCAGGCAGTTCCTACGAGCAGTACTTC.

The sample holds many counts of this clonotype. The rearrangement joins TRBV10-2 to TRBJ2-2, with D maybe TRBD2 (5 bases). This CDR3 has 15 amino acids. The germline V gene has CDR1 WSHSY and CDR2 SAAADI. V lost 7 bases, J lost 0 bases, and 12 bases lay in between. The CDR3 bases are TGCGCCAGCAATTCAGCGGATACGAACACCGGGGAGCTGTTTTTT. As protein: CASNSADTNTGELFF.

In its sample, this clonotype was seen many times. This chain joins TRBV9 and TRBJ1-2; D gene ambiguous. The V end lost 4 bases, the J end lost 0 bases, and 13 bases lay between the germline ends. Germline V gene sequence: CDR1 SGDLS, CDR2 YYNGEE. The CDR3 has 15 residues. The CDR3 region is CASSPRQHPNYGYTF. The CDR3 nucleotides are TGTGCCAGCAGCCCTCGCCAGCATCCTAACTATGGCTACACCTTC.

This clonotype was counted ten times or more. The rearrangement joins TRBV24-1 to TRBJ2-1; D may be TRBD1 or TRBD2 (5 bases each). The CDR3 spans 13 residues. Trimming shortened V by 5 bases and J by 13 bases, and 17 bases separated the two germline ends. Germline V gene sequence: CDR1 KGHDR, CDR2 SFDVKD. The CDR3 sequence: CATSGKAGALQFF. In DNA form, the CDR3 reads TGTGCCACCAGTGGAAAAGCCGGGGCCTTACAGTTCTTC.

This clonotype was picked up many times. The chain couples TRBV12-3 or TRBV12-4 to TRBJ1-2; 9 bases are shared with TRBD1. V was clipped by 5 bases and J by 4 bases; unmatched bases: 8. The CDR3 extends over 15 amino acids. The chain's CDR3 is CASSLRDRALYGYTF. The CDR3 region has the DNA TGTGCCAGCAGTCTCCGGGACAGGGCCCTCTATGGCTACACCTTC.

The table lists this clonotype with many counts. J is TRBJ2-5 and V is TRBV19; 8 bases agree with TRBD2. The V segment lost 5 bases and the J segment 7 bases; nucleotides outside the gene matches: 9. Germline CDR1 LNHDA, CDR2 SQIVND (reference sequence). This CDR3 has 14 residues. The CDR3 sequence: CASSPGTSVATQYF. CDR3 nucleotides: TGTGCCAGTAGTCCCGGGACTAGTGTTGCGACCCAGTACTTC.

This clonotype has ten or more counts. One end of the junction does not line up with germline, which may come from a read error. The chain joins TRBV29-1 to TRBJ2-3, with D maybe TRBD1 (6 bases). This CDR3 is 14 amino acids long. Germline CDR1 SQVTM, CDR2 ANQGSEA. The CDR3 sequence: CSAEQGRGSDTQYF. CDR3 coding DNA: TGCAGCGCTGAACAGGGCCGAGGATCCGATACGCAGTATTTT.